Below, 5 T cell receptor beta chains from the same sample are listed, as sequenced in a study of blood T cell repertoires in COVID-19. The table came from immunoSEQ multiplex PCR; TCRdb's copy has only in-frame clones and leaves some out. The table records 95,000 to 150,000 clones, approximately 82% of them present only once. Material for sequencing was peripheral blood. These receptors originate from a man in his sixties with acute or convalescent COVID-19.

The chain carries TRBV6-5 and TRBJ2-1; D uncertain. V shed 7 bases and J shed 7 bases, with 14 bases lying between them. The CDR3 spans 13 residues. Germline values: CDR1 MNHEY, CDR2 SVGAGI. In DNA form, the CDR3 reads TGTGCCAGCAAGGAATCGGCGGTAAATGAGCAGTTCTTC. Amino acid sequence: CASKESAVNEQFF.

This rearrangement joins TRBV11-1 to TRBJ2-5, with TRBD1 identical over 12 bases. Germline V CDR1 and CDR2: SGHAT, FQDESV (reference sequence). The trim removed 6 bases at V and 4 bases at J, leaving 3 bases unmatched. The CDR3 runs to 14 residues. The CDR3 loop is CASSPGQGAETQYF. CDR3 nucleotides: TGTGCCAGCAGTCCGGGACAGGGGGCAGAGACCCAGTACTTC.

The chain has TRBV28 and TRBJ1-2, with 8 bases fitting TRBD1. This CDR3 region has 15 residues. Trimming removed 6 bases from V and 5 bases from J; junction bases left unmatched: 11. Germline lookup yields CDR1 MDHEN and CDR2 SYDVKM. CDR3 in DNA: TGTGCCAGCAGCCTTATCTCAGGGGGCTGGTATGGCTACACCTTC. It translates to CASSLISGGWYGYTF.

The chain joins TRBV10-1 to TRBJ2-1; 8 bases are a match to TRBD2. The CDR3 spans 15 residues. V was clipped by 0 bases and J by 8 bases; unmatched bases: 6. Germline CDR1 and CDR2: WNHNN and SYGVQD (reference sequence). The CDR3 DNA reads as TGCGCCAGCAGTGAGTCTCGCGGGAGGCTTGATGAGCAGTTCTTC. Protein sequence: CASSESRGRLDEQFF.

The chain couples TRBV6-2 or TRBV6-3 to TRBJ2-7; TRBD2 matches 13 bases. The junction had 11 bases not matched to a gene; V was cut back by 3 bases and J by 12 bases. The CDR3 is 15 residues long. Germline-derived CDR1 and CDR2 are MNHEY and SVGEGT. This CDR3 is CASSYRGLAGSSGYF. The CDR3 DNA reads as TGTGCCAGCAGTTATCGGGGACTAGCGGGAAGTAGTGGGTACTTC.